Below, one T cell receptor beta chain is given with its context. The data originate from a study of cytomegalovirus exposure and HLA in healthy donors. CDR3 length: 13 amino acids. Germline values: CDR1 MNHNS, CDR2 SASEGT. Between the trimmed V and J ends, which lost 6 bases and 4 bases, there was a span of 12 bases. Sequenced by immunoSEQ multiplex PCR; TCRdb stores in-frame clones only, minus some. The sample records about 190,000 clones, roughly 80% being singletons. The chain recombines TRBV6-1 with TRBJ1-1; weak D call: TRBD1 (6 bases). The TCR was taken from a woman aged 18-29 years in good health and CMV-seropositive. What was sequenced was PBMCs. As DNA, the CDR3 is TGTGCCAGCAGAAGGGGAGGGGGCACTGAAGCTTTCTTT. Translated: CASRRGGGTEAFF.